This passage covers 24 T cell receptor beta chains from one sample sequenced in a study of T cell changes during pregnancy in multiple sclerosis (dated by TCRdb to the late 2010s). Libraries came from the immunoSEQ multiplex PCR assay. The table comes from immuneACCESS by way of TCRdb, which keeps in-frame sequences with V and J called. Part of the clones is missing from these tables; in studies checked, under half for an unresolved V gene and the rest for unknown reasons. Counted in this sample were roughly 40,000 clones; approximately 90% of them appeared once. The ten largest make up roughly 0.72% of the sample. The source material was CD4+ T cells from peripheral blood mononuclear cells, sampled before pregnancy. These receptors were taken from a female donor with multiple sclerosis, enrolled in a pregnancy study.

The chain links TRBV7-8 to TRBJ2-1, with 10 bases matching TRBD2. Unmatched junction bases numbered 5, after V lost 6 bases and J lost 6 bases. The CDR3 contains 14 residues. Germline values: CDR1 SGHVS, CDR2 FQNEAQ. This CDR3 is CASSSGLASNEQFF. The DNA of the CDR3 is TGTGCCAGCAGTTCGGGACTAGCGAGCAATGAGCAGTTCTTC.

This clone was detected only once. The chain carries TRBV5-1 and TRBJ2-2; 8 bases line up with TRBD2. V was clipped by 4 bases and J by 5 bases; unmatched bases: 13. The CDR3 runs 17 residues. Germline V lookup: CDR1 SGHRS, CDR2 YFSETQ. The CDR3 protein is CASSQRTGGRSTGELFF. The CDR3 coding sequence is TGCGCCAGCAGCCAACGCACGGGGGGGAGATCGACCGGGGAGCTGTTTTTT.

The rearrangement joins TRBV11-2 to TRBJ2-1; D unresolved. CDR1 SGHAT and CDR2 FQNNGV come from the germline V gene. CDR3 length: 13 amino acids. V lost 4 bases to trimming and J lost 10 bases, with 14 bases between them. CDR3 residues: CASSSLPTSEQFF. DNA for the CDR3: TGTGCCAGCAGCTCCCTCCCGACATCGGAGCAGTTCTTC.

This clone was seen just once. This chain joins TRBV19 and TRBJ2-2, with D possibly matching TRBD1 (5 bases). Germline assignment: CDR1 LNHDA and CDR2 SQIVND (reference sequence). CDR3 length equals 15 residues. V lost 4 bases and J lost 1, with 10 bases in between. The CDR3 here is CASSKTGENTGELFF. CDR3 sequence (DNA): TGTGCCAGTAGTAAAACAGGCGAGAACACCGGGGAGCTGTTTTTT.

The gene calls are TRBV4-1 and TRBJ2-4, with D possibly matching TRBD1 (6 bases). Germline CDR1 is MGHRA and CDR2 is YSYEKL. CDR3 length equals 16 residues. Trimming removed 1 base from V and 8 bases from J, with 18 bases in between. Here the CDR3 reads CASSQGSTGQADIQYF. CDR3 sequence (DNA): TGCGCCAGCAGCCAAGGCTCCACAGGGCAGGCGGACATTCAGTACTTC.

The chain has TRBV9 and TRBJ2-2; no definite D call. The CDR3 extends over 16 amino acids. Trimming removed 4 bases from V and 1 base from J, with 14 bases in between. Germline V CDR1 and CDR2: SGDLS, YYNGEE. CDR3 nucleotide sequence: TGTGCCAGCAGCATAGACCTAGTGGGGAACACCGGGGAGCTGTTTTTT. It encodes CASSIDLVGNTGELFF.

V usage is TRBV10-3 and J usage is TRBJ1-5; 10 positions match TRBD1. The trim removed 6 bases at V and 4 bases at J, leaving 3 bases unmatched. The CDR3 spans 14 residues. The germline V gene encodes CDR1 ENHRY and CDR2 SYGVKD. The chain's CDR3 is CAIRPDRGNQPQHF. In DNA form, the CDR3 reads TGTGCCATCAGACCGGACAGGGGGAATCAGCCCCAGCATTTT.

The chain recombines TRBV6-1 with TRBJ2-7; 10 bases are shared with TRBD1. V lost 6 bases to trimming and J lost 3 bases; unmatched junction nucleotides: 8. The CDR3 length is 15 residues. The germline CDR1 and CDR2 sequences are MNHNS and SASEGT. CDR3 region: CASRKPGTGVYEQYF. The CDR3 bases are TGTGCCAGCAGGAAACCCGGGACAGGGGTCTACGAGCAGTACTTC.

The chain links TRBV6-1 to TRBJ2-1; a weak D match, TRBD2 (6 bases). CDR1 and CDR2 from the germline V gene are MNHNS and SASEGT. V gave up 6 bases and J gave up 8 bases, with 20 bases separating them. The CDR3 is 15 amino acids. In nucleotides, the CDR3 is TGTGCCAGCAGGGCCGGGACTCACTCTGGAGATGAGCAGTTCTTC. Residues: CASRAGTHSGDEQFF.

This clone was seen once. This chain links TRBV6-4 with TRBJ2-2; no clear D gene. Germline loops: CDR1 MRHNA, CDR2 SNTAGT. Trimming shortened V by 0 bases and J by 4 bases, and 3 bases separated the two germline ends. This CDR3 is built from 13 residues. Here the CDR3 reads CASSDSSTGELFF. DNA for the CDR3: TGTGCCAGCAGTGACTCGAGCACCGGGGAGCTGTTTTTT.

V and J are TRBV2 and TRBJ1-3, with 8 bases identical to TRBD1. The germline gives CDR1 SNHLY, CDR2 FYNNEI. The J segment lost 3 bases and the V segment lost 8 bases, leaving 3 bases of the junction unmatched. The length of the CDR3 is 13 residues. Here the CDR3 reads CASQGARGNTIYF. In nucleotides, the CDR3 is TGTGCCAGCCAGGGGGCTCGTGGAAACACCATATATTTT. Full variable domain (missing parts from reference TRBV2 and TRBJ1-3): EPEVTQTPSHQVTQMGQEVILRCVPISNHLYFYWYRQILGQKVEFLVSFYNNEISEKSEIFDDQFSVERPDGSNFTLKIRSTKLEDSAMYFCASQGARGNTIYFGEGSWLTVV.

V is TRBV7-6 and J is TRBJ2-7, with TRBD1 matching over 10 bases. This CDR3 has 14 amino acids. Trimming removed 4 bases from V and 2 bases from J; junction bases left unmatched: 2. From germline, CDR1 is SGHVS and CDR2 FNYEAQ. As DNA, the CDR3 is TGTGCCAGCAGCTCGACAGGGGGCCCCTACGAGCAGTACTTC. Its protein product is CASSSTGGPYEQYF.

The chain links TRBV18 to TRBJ2-1; no clear D gene. Germline V gene sequence: CDR1 KGHSH, CDR2 LQKENI. Trimming removed 5 bases from V and 4 bases from J, with 9 bases in between. The CDR3 covers 13 residues. As DNA, the CDR3 is TGTGCCAGCTCATCCGAGTGGTACAATGAGCAGTTCTTC. Translation: CASSSEWYNEQFF.

Only one count was recorded for this clone. This rearrangement joins TRBV28 to TRBJ1-1, with TRBD1 matching 7 bases. CDR1 is MDHEN, CDR2 SYDVKM, per germline. The V segment lost 5 bases and the J segment 1 base; nucleotides outside the gene matches: 1. This CDR3 region has 13 residues. CDR3 nucleotide sequence: TGTGCCAGCAGTGCAGGGGGGAACACTGAAGCTTTCTTT. Translation gives CASSAGGNTEAFF.

Worth noting for this clone: No conserved phenylalanine or tryptophan is present at the end of the CDR3, so a read error is the likely explanation. CDR3 in amino acids: CASSLGTSFDQPQHL. The CDR3 region has the DNA TGTGCCAGCAGCTTAGGGACATCCTTTGATCAGCCCCAGCATCTT. This sequence joins TRBV6-5 and TRBJ1-5; the D gene is possibly TRBD1 (6 bases). CDR1 MNHEY and CDR2 SVGAGI come from the germline V gene. The CDR3 runs 15 residues. V lost 6 bases and J 5 bases, leaving 17 bases between the germline ends.

This clone was found once. V and J are TRBV19 and TRBJ1-5, with TRBD1 as a possible D gene (6 bases). V was clipped by 2 bases and J by 4 bases, with 15 bases between them. Germline values: CDR1 LNHDA, CDR2 SQIVND (reference sequence). The CDR3 is 16 amino acids. The CDR3 DNA is TGTGCCAGTAGTATAAGGGGGGGGGAAGGGAATCAGCCCCAGCATTTT. Translation gives CASSIRGGEGNQPQHF.

This CDR3 reads CASSPLSGGTDTQYF. DNA of the CDR3: TGTGCCAGCTCACCCCTCAGCGGGGGCACAGATACGCAGTATTTT. V usage is TRBV18 and J usage is TRBJ2-3; 7 bases fit TRBD2. CDR3 length: 15 amino acids. Germline values: CDR1 KGHSH, CDR2 LQKENI. With V trimmed by 3 bases and J by 1 base, 4 bases remained unmatched.

The rearrangement uses TRBV6-1 and TRBJ1-5; the D is unclear. Germline CDR1 reads MNHNS; CDR2 reads SASEGT. This CDR3 comprises 12 residues. Trimming pared 3 bases from V and 6 bases from J, leaving 6 bases between. This CDR3 is CASSDPSQPQHF. The CDR3 nucleotides read TGTGCCAGCAGTGACCCTAGTCAGCCCCAGCATTTT.

The chain combines TRBV7-2 with TRBJ2-7, with TRBD2 matching 14 bases. The CDR3 length is 16 residues. The V gene's germline CDR1 is SGHTA and CDR2 FQGNSA. J gave up 5 bases and V 6 bases, and 9 bases lay outside the gene matches. Here the CDR3 DNA reads TGTGCCAGCAGACGGGCGGGACTAGCGGGAGTTAACGAGCAGTACTTC. It specifies CASRRAGLAGVNEQYF.

The chain uses TRBV6-5 and TRBJ2-2; D perhaps matches TRBD1 (5 bases). This CDR3 has 14 residues. V lost 6 bases, J lost 2 bases, and 10 bases lay in between. Germline V lookup: CDR1 MNHEY, CDR2 SVGAGI. In DNA form, the CDR3 reads TGTGCCAGCAGCGAAACAGGAAACACCGGGGAGCTGTTTTTT. Translating gives CASSETGNTGELFF.

J is TRBJ2-1 and V is TRBV6-6; 10 bases line up with TRBD2. J was trimmed by 6 bases and V by 9 bases; bases with no gene match: 5. The CDR3 totals 13 residues. CDR1 MNHNY and CDR2 SVGAGI come from the germline V gene (reference sequence). The CDR3 DNA reads as TGTGCCAGACGACTAGCGGGCCCCAATGAGCAGTTCTTC. Amino acid sequence: CARRLAGPNEQFF.

This clone was counted only a few times. The chain combines TRBV7-8 with TRBJ2-1, with TRBD2 matching 11 bases. The V segment lost 2 bases and the J segment 10 bases; nucleotides outside the gene matches: 16. From germline, CDR1 is SGHVS and CDR2 FQNEAQ. This CDR3 region has 18 residues. The CDR3 reads CASSLPLRLAGRLREQFF. The CDR3 region has the DNA TGTGCCAGCAGCTTACCTCTCAGACTAGCGGGACGTCTCCGAGAGCAGTTCTTC.

This clone showed up just once. This sequence joins TRBV7-9 and TRBJ2-4; 8 nucleotides agree with TRBD1. Germline assignment: CDR1 SEHNR and CDR2 FQNEAQ (reference sequence). The CDR3 runs 17 residues. V lost 0 bases and J lost 7; bases outside the gene matches: 11. The CDR3, as DNA: TGTGCCAGCAGCTTAGCTGGGACAGGAGTGGTGACCAACATTCAGTACTTC. Translating it yields CASSLAGTGVVTNIQYF.

The chain employs TRBV28 and TRBJ2-3, with 13 bases lining up with TRBD2. The CDR3 spans 19 residues. Per the germline V gene, CDR1 is MDHEN and CDR2 is SYDVKM. The V gene end was trimmed by 5 bases and the J gene end by 0 bases; junction bases not matched to a gene: 11. The CDR3 coding sequence is TGTGCCAGCAGTGTCCCGGGACTAGCGGGACCGAGCAGCACAGATACGCAGTATTTT. It encodes CASSVPGLAGPSSTDTQYF.